This is a list of T cell receptor beta chains from one sample in a study of blood T cell repertoires in COVID-19. Sequencing used immunoSEQ multiplex PCR; TCRdb keeps in-frame clones, though not all of them. Here the sample spans 320,000 or so clones, about 88% being singletons. Sequenced: PBMCs or T cells enriched from blood (not recorded which). The receptors were sampled from a woman younger than 45 who had recovered from COVID-19. Both conserved end residues are part of each CDR3. Fields, in order: V gene, J gene, D gene, CDR3 protein, CDR3 DNA. The D gene is left open where the match is weak.

>TRBV15|TRBJ2-7|TRBD1
CATSRPGQSDEQYF
TGTGCCACCAGCAGGCCGGGACAGAGCGACGAGCAGTACTTC
>TRBV5-1|TRBJ2-7|TRBD1
CASSPAGTATLEQYF
TGCGCCAGCAGCCCGGCCGGGACAGCGACCCTGGAGCAGTACTTC
>TRBV4-1|TRBJ1-1|.
CASSPGGGGKNAFF
TGCGCCAGCAGCCCTGGGGGGGGCGGAAAAAACGCTTTCTTT
>TRBV7-8|TRBJ2-5|TRBD2
CASSLAGGTLNQETQYF
TGTGCCAGCAGCTTAGCGGGGGGGACTCTTAACCAAGAGACCCAGTACTTC
>TRBV28|TRBJ2-7|TRBD1
CASSLHRGPLEQYF
TGTGCCAGCAGTTTACACAGGGGTCCCCTCGAGCAGTACTTC
>TRBV15|TRBJ2-3|TRBD2
CATSRELAGVADTQYF
TGTGCCACCAGCAGAGAACTAGCGGGGGTCGCAGATACGCAGTATTTT
>TRBV5-6|TRBJ1-5|TRBD1
CASSLGGTGRNQPQHF
TGTGCCAGCAGCTTGGGCGGGACAGGGCGCAATCAGCCCCAGCATTTT
>TRBV5-6|TRBJ2-3|.
CASSLGQGSTDTQYF
TGTGCCAGCAGCTTGGGGCAGGGGAGCACAGATACGCAGTATTTT
>TRBV3-1/TRBV3-2|TRBJ2-7|.
CASSLGAIYEQYF
TGTGCCAGCAGCCTCGGAGCTATTTACGAGCAGTACTTC
>TRBV5-6|TRBJ2-7|TRBD1
CASSLTGTGGRGQYF
TGTGCCAGCAGCTTAACCGGGACAGGGGGCCGAGGGCAGTACTTC
>TRBV19|TRBJ1-1|TRBD1
CASTYTGGDTEAFF
TGTGCCAGTACCTACACAGGGGGGGACACTGAAGCTTTCTTT
>TRBV6-5|TRBJ2-3|TRBD1
CASSYSTTGTTDTQYF
TGTGCCAGCAGTTACTCGACGACAGGGACGACAGATACGCAGTATTTT
>TRBV5-1|TRBJ1-6|.
CASSLTGFHNSPLHF
TGCGCCAGCAGCTTGACAGGGTTCCATAATTCACCCCTCCACTTT
>TRBV6-4|TRBJ2-3|TRBD2
CASSDVGGGDTQYF
TGTGCCAGCAGTGACGTCGGGGGGGGCGATACGCAGTATTTT